These 14 T cell receptor beta chains were sequenced from one sample in a study of cytomegalovirus exposure and HLA in healthy donors. Both 60 Vbeta primers and 13 Jbeta primers went into the PCR. Using immunoSEQ multiplex PCR, the repertoire was profiled, and TCRdb retains in-frame clones only, with some absent. The data show about 200,000 clones, 86% seen once. Specimen: PBMCs. All receptors derive from a woman aged 25 to 39 in good health and CMV-seronegative.

This clone was seen just once. The V gene is TRBV5-6, the J gene TRBJ2-1; 7 bases match TRBD2. The CDR3 contains 14 residues. V dropped 0 bases and J dropped 8; count of bases not matched to a gene: 5. Germline V gene sequence: CDR1 SGHDT, CDR2 YYEEEE. The CDR3 DNA is TGTGCCAGCAGCTTGGGCGGGAGTGGAGATGAGCAGTTCTTC. Its translation: CASSLGGSGDEQFF.

The sample holds a few counts of this clone. The chain uses TRBV19 and TRBJ2-2, with TRBD2 matching 11 bases. V lost 5 bases and J lost 7; bases outside the gene matches: 9. This CDR3 spans 16 amino acids. The germline V gene has CDR1 LNHDA and CDR2 SQIVND (reference sequence). The CDR3 reads CASSFGSGGANGELFF. The CDR3 bases are TGTGCCAGTAGTTTTGGTAGCGGGGGGGCTAACGGGGAGCTGTTTTTT.

The chain couples TRBV7-6 to TRBJ1-1; 12 nucleotides match TRBD1. The J segment lost 11 bases and the V segment lost 5 bases, leaving 12 bases of the junction unmatched. This CDR3 comprises 15 residues. In germline, CDR1 is SGHVS, CDR2 FNYEAQ. Here the CDR3 DNA reads TGTGCCAGCAGCCCCCTTACCGGGACAGGGGGCAAGGCTTTCTTT. This translates into CASSPLTGTGGKAFF.

The J gene is TRBJ1-4, the V gene TRBV5-5; D unresolved. The CDR3 extends over 17 amino acids. Trimming left V 0 bases short and J 4 bases short, with 16 bases between. Germline lookup yields CDR1 SGHKS and CDR2 YYEKEE (reference sequence). CDR3 loop: CASSLDLPGGNNEKLFF. In nucleotides, the CDR3 is TGTGCCAGCAGCTTGGACCTCCCGGGAGGAAATAATGAAAAACTGTTTTTT.

This chain connects TRBV7-9 to TRBJ1-2; no firm D call. The CDR3 totals 14 residues. Trimming cost V 4 bases and J 8 bases, with 17 bases left between them. Germline V lookup: CDR1 SEHNR, CDR2 FQNEAQ (reference sequence). The CDR3 DNA follows: TGTGCCAGCAGCTCCCCGGCAGCGGCCCCCGGCTACACCTTC. It yields the protein CASSSPAAAPGYTF.

CDR3 sequence reads: CSVLLAGNQETQYF. In DNA form, the CDR3 reads TGCAGCGTGCTCTTAGCGGGAAATCAAGAGACCCAGTACTTC. This chain connects TRBV29-1 to TRBJ2-5, with 8 bases matching TRBD2. V was clipped by 6 bases and J by 2 bases; unmatched bases: 8. CDR1 and CDR2 (germline): SQVTM, ANQGSEA. CDR3 size: 14 residues. Complete variable domain (other parts from reference TRBV29-1 and TRBJ2-5): SAVISQKPSRDICQRGTSLTIQCQVDSQVTMMFWYRQQPGQSLTLIATANQGSEATYESGFVIDKFPISRPNLTFSTLTVSNMSPEDSSIYLCSVLLAGNQETQYFGPGTRLLVL.

This chain links TRBV11-3 with TRBJ2-2; D uncertain. Germline loops: CDR1 SGHNT, CDR2 YENEEA. V shed 3 bases and J shed 6 bases, with 11 bases lying between them. The CDR3 consists of 14 residues. The CDR3 nucleotides read TGTGCCAGCAGCTTCGGTAAAAATTCCGGGGAGCTGTTTTTT. This encodes CASSFGKNSGELFF.

This sequence joins TRBV2 and TRBJ2-5; no firm D call. Deletions cut 7 bases from V and 3 bases from J, with 15 bases between. The CDR3 runs to 14 residues. The germline V gene encodes CDR1 SNHLY and CDR2 FYNNEI. In nucleotides, the CDR3 is TGTGCCAGCACCCCGGATCAGGCTAAAGAGACCCAGTACTTC. Translation: CASTPDQAKETQYF.

The J gene is TRBJ2-1, the V gene TRBV29-1; 11 bases are a match to TRBD2. The V gene end was trimmed by 4 bases and the J gene end by 8 bases; junction bases not matched to a gene: 13. From germline, CDR1 is SQVTM and CDR2 ANQGSEA. The CDR3 has 16 residues. CDR3 region: CSVAALAGAFRDEQFF. CDR3 nucleotides: TGCAGCGTTGCCGCACTAGCGGGAGCGTTTAGGGATGAGCAGTTCTTC.

This chain joins TRBV29-1 and TRBJ2-3; the match to TRBD2 covers 11 bases. Germline values: CDR1 SQVTM, CDR2 ANQGSEA. CDR3 length: 15 residues. The trim removed 3 bases at V and 2 bases at J, leaving 4 bases unmatched. The CDR3 reads CSVEGTSGFTDTQYF. The DNA for the CDR3 is TGCAGCGTTGAGGGGACTAGCGGATTCACAGATACGCAGTATTTT.

The rearrangement links TRBV23-1 to TRBJ1-6; 8 bases map to TRBD1. TRBV23-1 qualifies as an ORF whose function is uncertain. The CDR3 totals 17 residues. J lost 5 bases, V lost 4 bases, and 10 bases had no gene match. In DNA form, the CDR3 reads TGCGCCAGCAGTCTGGGAGCCCCGGGACAGGATAATTCACCCCTCCACTTT. Amino acids: CASSLGAPGQDNSPLHF.

This chain connects TRBV28 to TRBJ1-3, with D perhaps matching TRBD1 (5 bases). With 3 bases removed from V and 4 bases from J, the gap between germline ends came to 10 bases. Germline CDR1 MDHEN, CDR2 SYDVKM. CDR3 length equals 14 residues. CDR3: CASSFWGEGNTIYF. The DNA for the CDR3 is TGTGCCAGCAGTTTTTGGGGGGAAGGAAACACCATATATTTT.

The chain has TRBV4-1 and TRBJ2-1; D might be TRBD1 (6 bases). Germline V CDR1 and CDR2: MGHRA, YSYEKL. This CDR3 comprises 17 residues. Trimming stripped 1 base from V and 1 base from J, with 14 bases between. The CDR3 sequence is CASSQGSRQGSYNEQFF. The CDR3 DNA is TGCGCCAGCAGCCAAGGGTCCCGGCAGGGGTCCTACAATGAGCAGTTCTTC.

This chain connects TRBV28 to TRBJ2-7, with D possibly being TRBD2 (7 bases). The CDR3 spans 16 residues. CDR1 MDHEN and CDR2 SYDVKM come from the germline V gene. Trimming removed 5 bases from V and 0 bases from J, with 17 bases in between. CDR3: CASSLPGGLGSYEQYF. The CDR3 DNA follows: TGTGCCAGCAGTCTCCCGGGGGGCCTTGGCTCCTACGAGCAGTACTTC.